Each of the 9 T cell receptor beta chains below was sequenced from the same sample in a study of T cell repertoires in cytomegalovirus infection. TCRdb called the reads again in MiXCR, with one record for every CDR3 protein. The sample contains 150,000 to 200,000 distinct CDR3 sequences, 13% to 15% of which appear only once. The sequencing input was PBMCs. These receptor sequences come from a human donor in good health (CMV status not recorded). Some clones in this sample may be carry-over from other donors' samples.

This clonotype has a count of ten or more. The chain uses TRBV7-2 and TRBJ1-2; 7 nucleotides agree with TRBD1. The CDR3 has 18 residues. The V and J ends lost 2 bases and 4 bases, in that order; junction bases with no gene match: 16. The germline V gene encodes CDR1 SGHTA and CDR2 FQGNSA. The CDR3 spells CASSLRGQGRGVGYGYTF. The CDR3 nucleotides are TGTGCCAGCAGCTTAAGGGGGCAGGGGAGAGGAGTAGGCTATGGCTACACCTTC. The whole variable domain, remainder taken from reference TRBV7-2 and TRBJ1-2, is GAGVSQSPSNKVTEKGKDVELRCDPISGHTALYWYRQSLGQGLEFLIYFQGNSAPDKSGLPSDRFSAERTGGSVSTLTIQRTQQEDSAVYLCASSLRGQGRGVGYGYTFGSGTRLTVV.

This clonotype was observed at least ten times. The chain joins TRBV27 to TRBJ2-5, with TRBD2 matching over 8 bases. CDR3 length: 16 residues. J was trimmed by 4 bases and V by 3 bases; bases with no gene match: 10. CDR1 and CDR2 (germline): MNHEY, SMNVEV (reference sequence). DNA for the CDR3: TGTGCCAGCAGTTTTGTGGCGGGAGGAGGTAGAGAGACCCAGTACTTC. Its protein product is CASSFVAGGGRETQYF.

This clonotype was observed a few times. This chain uses TRBV7-9 with TRBJ2-7, with 9 bases lining up with TRBD1. Trimming removed 4 bases from V and 4 bases from J; junction bases left unmatched: 8. This CDR3 spans 15 amino acids. CDR1 SEHNR and CDR2 FQNEAQ come from the germline V gene (reference sequence). The CDR3 is CASSSYSGTGYEQYF. Here the CDR3 DNA reads TGTGCCAGCAGCTCCTACTCCGGGACAGGGTACGAGCAGTACTTC.

This clonotype has at least ten counts. The chain employs TRBV12-3 or TRBV12-4 and TRBJ2-3, with D perhaps matching TRBD1 or TRBD2 (6 bases each). The V and J ends lost 2 bases and 2 bases respectively, with 17 bases between them. This CDR3 region has 17 residues. Here the CDR3 reads CASSLKAGEVPTDTQYF. For the CDR3, the DNA is TGTGCCAGCAGTTTAAAGGCAGGGGAGGTACCCACAGATACGCAGTATTTT.

This clonotype occurred a few times. V gene TRBV5-1 combines with J gene TRBJ2-7; TRBD2 agrees at 7 bases. This CDR3 has 13 amino acids. Germline trimming cut 3 bases from V and 5 bases from J; bases unmatched to any gene: 5. Germline assignment: CDR1 SGHRS and CDR2 YFSETQ. The CDR3 nucleotides read TGCGCCAGCAGCTCCGAAAGCGGGAACGAGCAGTACTTC. Residues: CASSSESGNEQYF.

In its sample, this clonotype was seen many times. This sequence joins TRBV27 and TRBJ1-1; 7 nucleotides line up with TRBD1. Losses at the gene ends were 6 bases for V and 1 base for J; bases not matched to a gene: 5. The CDR3 length is 14 residues. CDR1 and CDR2 (germline): MNHEY, SMNVEV (reference sequence). DNA for the CDR3: TGTGCCAGCAGCCTGGACAGGACGAACACTGAAGCTTTCTTT. This codes for CASSLDRTNTEAFF.

This clonotype was recorded many times. This chain connects TRBV7-2 to TRBJ2-2, with D possibly being TRBD1 or TRBD2 (5 bases each). Trimming removed 5 bases at V and 6 bases at J, with 13 bases between. The CDR3 length is 14 residues. CDR1 SGHTA and CDR2 FQGNSA come from the germline V gene. The CDR3 is CASSLGTGAGELFF. The CDR3 nucleotides read TGTGCCAGCAGCCTTGGGACCGGCGCCGGGGAGCTGTTTTTT.

In DNA form, the CDR3 reads TGTGCCAGCAGTTACCCGGACAGGAACACTGAAGCTTTCTTT. Translated: CASSYPDRNTEAFF. This sequence joins TRBV6-2 or TRBV6-3 and TRBJ1-1; D perhaps matches TRBD1 (6 bases). Deletions cut 2 bases from V and 1 base from J, with 8 bases between. Germline CDR1 is MNHEY and CDR2 is SVGEGT. The CDR3 covers 14 residues.

V gene TRBV6-6 combines with J gene TRBJ2-7; the match to TRBD1 covers 7 bases. The CDR3 is 15 residues long. Looked up from germline, CDR1 is MNHNY and CDR2 is SVGAGI (reference sequence). The V gene end was trimmed by 5 bases and the J gene end by 5 bases; junction bases not matched to a gene: 12. The chain's CDR3 is CASSPQTGWYNEQYF. DNA of the CDR3: TGTGCCAGCAGTCCCCAGACAGGGTGGTACAACGAGCAGTACTTC.